This T cell receptor beta chain emerged from a study of OX40 agonist ivuxolimab in advanced cancers. Study background: Participants could have had prior anti-PD-1, anti-PD-L1 or anti-CTLA-4 therapy, and roughly 40% had some. Study findings and constraints: Part of the nonresponder group also had normalized T-cell clonal expansion that was low. Clonal expansion by week 6 occurred in CD4+ and CD8+ blood T cells (at 0.1 to 3.0 mg/kg). Averaging showed that CD8+ T cells had more expanded clones than CD4+ did.

Germline CDR1 is MGHDK and CDR2 is SYGVNS. After removal of 5 bases from V and 6 bases from J, the junction contained 8 bases not matched to a gene. The CDR3 loop spans 15 amino acids. Sequenced by immunoSEQ multiplex PCR; TCRdb stores in-frame clones only, minus some. The data show over 50,000 clones, about 88% seen once. Of note for this clone: Its antigen is unidentified.

This chain uses TRBV25-1 with TRBJ1-4; TRBD1 aligns across 8 bases. This specimen was CD4+ or CD8+ T cells sorted from blood, taken in a trial of the OX40 agonist ivuxolimab. This clonotype was obtained from an adult with an advanced solid tumor such as melanoma, head and neck, liver or kidney cancer. This CDR3 is CASSPRTGLDEKLFF. Written as DNA, the CDR3 is TGTGCCAGCAGTCCCCGGACAGGGTTAGATGAAAAACTGTTTTTT.